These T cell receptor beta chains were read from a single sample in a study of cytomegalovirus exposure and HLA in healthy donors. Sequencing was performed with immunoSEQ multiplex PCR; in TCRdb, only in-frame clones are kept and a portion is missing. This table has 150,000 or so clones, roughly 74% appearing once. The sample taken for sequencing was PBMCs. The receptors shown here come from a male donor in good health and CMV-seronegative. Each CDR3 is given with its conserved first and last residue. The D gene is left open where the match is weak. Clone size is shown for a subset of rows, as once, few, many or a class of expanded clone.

TGCGCCAGTCGGGGGGCGGAAGAGACCCAGTACTTC | CASRGAEETQYF | - | - | TRBJ2-5 | TRBV4-1
TGCAGCCAAAGGACAGGGCTGAGAGAGACCCAGTACTTC | CSQRTGLRETQYF | TRBD1 | - | TRBJ2-5 | TRBV29-1
TGTGCCAGTACCCCAGCGGGGGGGCCCTATGAGCAGTTCTTC | CASTPAGGPYEQFF | TRBD2 | - | TRBJ2-1 | TRBV19
TGCGCCAGCAGCTTGGCTAGTTTGAACAATGAGCAGTTCTTC | CASSLASLNNEQFF | - | - | TRBJ2-1 | TRBV5-1
TGTGCCAGCAGTCCCACGGCCTTTGGGCTAGCGGACTACAATGAGCAGTTCTTC | CASSPTAFGLADYNEQFF | TRBD2 | - | TRBJ2-1 | TRBV28
TGTGCCAGCAGCTTAATCGCTAGCGGGAACACCGGGGAGCTGTTTTTT | CASSLIASGNTGELFF | TRBD2 | - | TRBJ2-2 | TRBV7-2
TGTGCCTGGAACTTAGACAGGGAAGGGCCTGAAGCTTTCTTT | CAWNLDREGPEAFF | TRBD1 | - | TRBJ1-1 | TRBV30
TGTGCCAGCAGTGCCTCTCGAGCCACTGAAGCTTTCTTT | CASSASRATEAFF | - | - | TRBJ1-1 | TRBV9
TGTGCCAGCGGGGGGACAGCGAACCAAGAGACCCAGTACTTC | CASGGTANQETQYF | - | - | TRBJ2-5 | TRBV6-6
TGTGCCAGCACCTCAGGGAGGAGCTCCTATAATTCACCCCTCCACTTT | CASTSGRSSYNSPLHF | - | - | TRBJ1-6 | TRBV7-8
TGTGCCAGCAGCCATGACAGGGGAGCCTCCTACGAGCAGTACTTC | CASSHDRGASYEQYF | TRBD1 | - | TRBJ2-7 | TRBV28
TGTGCCAGCACCATACCCGGGACAGGGGGTAGGAATGAGCAGTTCTTC | CASTIPGTGGRNEQFF | - | - | TRBJ2-1 | TRBV21-1
TGTGCCAGCAGTGATTGGGACAGGGTCTACGAGCAGTACTTC | CASSDWDRVYEQYF | TRBD1 | - | TRBJ2-7 | TRBV25-1
TGTGCCAGCAGTCGTACTTCAGTGGCGGGGAGTAATTCACCCCTCCACTTT | CASSRTSVAGSNSPLHF | - | few | TRBJ1-6 | TRBV7-9
TGTGCCAGCAGCTTACTAGCGGGACAGTCAAAAAACATTCAGTACTTC | CASSLLAGQSKNIQYF | TRBD2 | - | TRBJ2-4 | TRBV5-6
TGTGCCAGTAGTATGGGGGCAGGCCTGGGAGATACGCAGTATTTT | CASSMGAGLGDTQYF | - | few | TRBJ2-3 | TRBV19
TGTGCCAGCATCGATGGGGGGGTGAGGGACACTGAAGCTTTCTTT | CASIDGGVRDTEAFF | - | - | TRBJ1-1 | TRBV6-6
TGTGCCAGCAGCTTAGCGCGCTCGTACCAAGAGACCCAGTACTTC | CASSLARSYQETQYF | - | - | TRBJ2-5 | TRBV7-2
TGCAGCGCCTTTAGGGACAGGGGAGTTCTGGACACTGAAGCTTTCTTT | CSAFRDRGVLDTEAFF | TRBD1 | - | TRBJ1-1 | TRBV29-1
TGTGCCTGGACGGAGACAGGGCCCTACGAGCAGTACTTC | CAWTETGPYEQYF | TRBD1 | few | TRBJ2-7 | TRBV30
TGCGCCAGCAGCTTGGCTACAGGGCTGTCTGGGGCCAACGTCCTGACTTTC | CASSLATGLSGANVLTF | - | - | TRBJ2-6 | TRBV5-1
TGTGCCAGCAGCTTAGCAGGGTTTCAGCCCCAGCATTTT | CASSLAGFQPQHF | - | - | TRBJ1-5 | TRBV11-2
TGTGCCAGCAGCATCACAGGGGGCTCTGAAGCTTTCTTT | CASSITGGSEAFF | TRBD1 | few | TRBJ1-1 | TRBV7-2
TGCGCCAGCAGTGAGTCGAGCGGGAGCAATCAGCCCCAGCATTTT | CASSESSGSNQPQHF | - | - | TRBJ1-5 | TRBV10-2
TGTGCCAGCTCGGGGACAACTAGCAATCAGCCCCAGCATTTT | CASSGTTSNQPQHF | - | - | TRBJ1-5 | TRBV27
TGTGCCAGCAGCGTGGCCGGGACAGTTGGTGAAAAACTGTTTTTT | CASSVAGTVGEKLFF | TRBD1 | once | TRBJ1-4 | TRBV9
TGTGCCAGCAGGTCGTTAAATGAAAAACTGTTTTTT | CASRSLNEKLFF | - | - | TRBJ1-4 | TRBV2
TGTGCCAGCAGCGTAGCTACGGCAGGGATGCGGGGCTACACCTTC | CASSVATAGMRGYTF | - | - | TRBJ1-2 | TRBV9
TGTGCCAGCAGCTTAGGTAGCGTACAGATGAACACTGAAGCTTTCTTT | CASSLGSVQMNTEAFF | - | - | TRBJ1-1 | TRBV7-2
TGTGCCAGCAGTACCCCCCTTGAGTTCGGGATTAACACCGGGGAGCTGTTTTTT | CASSTPLEFGINTGELFF | - | - | TRBJ2-2 | TRBV28
TGCAGCGTTGATAACGGGCAGGGTTACGAGCAGTACTTC | CSVDNGQGYEQYF | - | - | TRBJ2-7 | TRBV29-1
TGTGCCAGCAGTCCGGCCGTGCTAGCCAACCAAGCCCATGAGCAGTTCTTC | CASSPAVLANQAHEQFF | - | - | TRBJ2-1 | TRBV2
TGTGCCAGCAGCGTAGGTGGAGGGGGGGCCTACAATGAGCAGTTCTTC | CASSVGGGGAYNEQFF | - | - | TRBJ2-1 | TRBV9
TGTGCCAGTAGTACCACCGGGACAGGGGGCAATGAGCAGTTCTTC | CASSTTGTGGNEQFF | TRBD1 | - | TRBJ2-1 | TRBV19
TGTGCCAGCAGCGTATTCGACTTCGCTGGCACAGATACGCAGTATTTT | CASSVFDFAGTDTQYF | - | - | TRBJ2-3 | TRBV9
TGTGCCAGCAGCTTGGTCGGAGCTAGCACAGATACGCAGTATTTT | CASSLVGASTDTQYF | - | once | TRBJ2-3 | TRBV5-6
TGTGCCAGTACCAACCCCAGGGGGCGAAATGAAGCTTTCTTT | CASTNPRGRNEAFF | TRBD1 | once | TRBJ1-1 | TRBV6-5
TGTGCCAGCAGCGGGACAGTTAGGGTTAATGAGCAGTTCTTC | CASSGTVRVNEQFF | TRBD1 | - | TRBJ2-1 | TRBV11-1
TGTGCCAGCAGCAAAAACAGCTCCTACGAGCAGTACTTC | CASSKNSSYEQYF | - | - | TRBJ2-7 | TRBV21-1
TGTGCCAGCAGTTCCATAGGAGGGCCGGGCGGCTACACCTTC | CASSSIGGPGGYTF | - | - | TRBJ1-2 | TRBV6-5
TGTGCCAGCAGCTGGTCGCGGGACAGGGTTAGCTCCTATAATTCACCCCTCCACTTT | CASSWSRDRVSSYNSPLHF | TRBD1 | - | TRBJ1-6 | TRBV7-8
TGTGCCAGCAGCTTTAGGACACCAGATTACGAGCAGTACTTC | CASSFRTPDYEQYF | - | - | TRBJ2-7 | TRBV7-9
TGTGCCAGCAGTTTACCGCTGACTCCGGCCGAAGCTTTCTTT | CASSLPLTPAEAFF | - | - | TRBJ1-1 | TRBV28
TGTGCCAGTAGGACTTGGGGACAGGGGGCCCATGAGCAGTTCTTC | CASRTWGQGAHEQFF | TRBD1 | - | TRBJ2-1 | TRBV19
TGCGCCAGCCAACAGGTGGTAAACACTGAAGCTTTCTTT | CASQQVVNTEAFF | - | - | TRBJ1-1 | TRBV5-1
TGTGCCAGCAGTTACCGCTCGGGAGAGTCCTACAATGAGCAGTTCTTC | CASSYRSGESYNEQFF | - | - | TRBJ2-1 | TRBV6-5
TGCAGCTCCGCGACTAGCGGTGGGGGGGGTACGCAGTATTTT | CSSATSGGGGTQYF | TRBD2 | - | TRBJ2-3 | TRBV29-1
TGTGCCAGCAGTTCTAGCGGGGCAGACAATGAGCAGTTCTTC | CASSSSGADNEQFF | TRBD2 | - | TRBJ2-1 | TRBV28
TGTGCCACAGGGGGAGACGAGAACACTGAAGCTTTCTTT | CATGGDENTEAFF | TRBD1 | - | TRBJ1-1 | TRBV19
TGTGCCAGTAAGGGGGGGGCTGGAAGCAATCAGCCCCAGCATTTT | CASKGGAGSNQPQHF | - | - | TRBJ1-5 | TRBV19
TGTGCCAGCAGTTTAATAGGGGGGGGCATGAACACTGAAGCTTTCTTT | CASSLIGGGMNTEAFF | - | few | TRBJ1-1 | TRBV11-2
TGTGCCAGCAGCTTCGGAGAAGACAGTAAGGGACAGCCCCAGCATTTT | CASSFGEDSKGQPQHF | - | - | TRBJ1-5 | TRBV5-5
TGTGCCAGCAGCCCCAACAGGGGGAGGGATGGCTACACCTTC | CASSPNRGRDGYTF | TRBD1 | - | TRBJ1-2 | TRBV5-6
TGTGCCAGCAGTCCTAGAGGATACAGGGCTGTCTACACCTTC | CASSPRGYRAVYTF | - | - | TRBJ1-2 | TRBV28
TGTGCCAGCAGTTTATCGGGGCGTAACGAGCAGTACTTC | CASSLSGRNEQYF | - | - | TRBJ2-7 | TRBV27